Below are 14 T cell receptor beta chains sequenced from a single sample in a study of Graves' ophthalmopathy and Graves' hyperthyroidism. Beta-chain TCR CDR3 regions were amplified from RNA transcripts. Scientists carried out first-round RT-PCR using HTBI primers and then a second-round multiplex PCR. TCRdb itself ran the multiplex PCR reads through MiXCR, one entry per CDR3 protein. The sample has hundreds of thousands of distinct CDR3 sequences, roughly 20% seen once; the top ten hold around 7%. Sequencing was done on a sample of peripheral blood. Receptors were obtained from a woman under 30 with stable Graves' hyperthyroidism. Some clones in this sample may be carry-over from other donors' samples.

The chain combines TRBV6-1 with TRBJ2-4; 12 bases align to TRBD1. The CDR3 spans 16 residues. With V trimmed by 1 base and J by 7 bases, 5 bases remained unmatched. The germline CDR1 and CDR2 sequences are MNHNS and SASEGT. CDR3 loop: CASSEEGTGGRNIQYF. CDR3 nucleotides: TGTGCCAGCAGTGAAGAAGGGACAGGGGGCAGGAACATTCAGTACTTC.

This clonotype came up many times. The rearrangement uses TRBV27 and TRBJ2-5; D is uncertain. V was cut by 0 bases and J by 4 bases, with 9 bases left in between. The CDR3 spans 14 residues. In germline, CDR1 is MNHEY, CDR2 SMNVEV (reference sequence). CDR3 DNA sequence: TGTGCCAGCAGTTTATCGAACACCCCAGAGACCCAGTACTTC. Encoded protein: CASSLSNTPETQYF.

In DNA, the CDR3 is TGTGCCAGCAGTCCCTCGACTAGCGGGAGTGAAGAGACCCAGTACTTC. It specifies CASSPSTSGSEETQYF. The V and J genes are TRBV27 and TRBJ2-5; 12 bases map to TRBD2. Per germline, CDR1 MNHEY and CDR2 SMNVEV (reference sequence). CDR3 length: 16 amino acids. Trimming removed 5 bases from V and 3 bases from J; junction bases left unmatched: 7.

The chain is built from TRBV29-1 and TRBJ1-1, with D perhaps TRBD1 (5 bases). The CDR3 is made up of 12 amino acids. Trimming removed 0 bases at V and 7 bases at J, with 9 bases between. Germline CDR1 is SQVTM and CDR2 is ANQGSEA. The CDR3 DNA follows: TGCAGCGTTGAAGACGGGGGTTATGAAGCTTTCTTT. It specifies CSVEDGGYEAFF.

This clonotype was recorded at least ten times. V is TRBV12-3 or TRBV12-4 and J is TRBJ2-4, with a weak D call TRBD1 (6 bases). This CDR3 has 14 residues. Trimming took off 7 bases at V and 6 bases at J, with 16 bases between the two ends. The CDR3 reads CASNVQGWGNIQYF. The CDR3 DNA sequence: TGTGCCAGCAACGTACAGGGTTGGGGAAACATTCAGTACTTC.

This clonotype has at least ten counts. The V call is TRBV18, the J call TRBJ1-2, with 8 positions matching TRBD1. CDR1 is KGHSH and CDR2 is LQKENI in the germline V gene. V was pared by 2 bases and J by 0 bases, with 8 bases of the junction left unmatched. The CDR3 runs 17 residues. DNA of the CDR3: TGTGCCAGCTCACCAACCCGGGACAGGACCCCTAACTATGGCTACACCTTC. It is translated as CASSPTRDRTPNYGYTF.

This clonotype was counted many times. V gene TRBV20-1 combines with J gene TRBJ1-1; no clear D. The length of the CDR3 is 12 residues. Germline lookup yields CDR1 DFQATT and CDR2 SNEGSKA (reference sequence). Trimming stripped 2 bases from V and 1 base from J, with 5 bases between. The CDR3 coding sequence is TGCAGTGCTAGAAGAGGGAACACTGAAGCTTTCTTT. Protein product: CSARRGNTEAFF.

This clonotype was recorded many times. The CDR3, as DNA: TGCAGTGCTAGAGAACGGGATGGGGTCCGACAGCCCCAGCATTTT. It specifies CSARERDGVRQPQHF. The V and J genes are TRBV20-1 and TRBJ1-5; D remains unclear. The CDR3 length is 15 residues. The V end was cut by 0 bases, the J end by 7 bases, with 16 bases between. CDR1 is DFQATT and CDR2 is SNEGSKA in the germline V gene (reference sequence).

At least ten counts were recorded for this clonotype. The V gene is TRBV12-3 or TRBV12-4, the J gene TRBJ2-7; unclear D gene. The CDR3 length is 16 residues. V was cut by 0 bases and J by 0 bases, with 12 bases left in between. The DNA for the CDR3 is TGTGCCAGCAGTTTAGCGGGCCAAAGGGACTCCTACGAGCAGTACTTC. Translation gives CASSLAGQRDSYEQYF.

This clonotype was seen many times. The chain joins TRBV2 to TRBJ1-5; no clear D. Germline V gene sequence: CDR1 SNHLY, CDR2 FYNNEI. V was clipped by 2 bases and J by 12 bases, with 26 bases between them. The CDR3 covers 17 residues. As DNA, the CDR3 is TGTGCCAGCAGTGAATACTTGGAGTTAAGTCCTACTCGGCTCCAGCATTTT. This codes for CASSEYLELSPTRLQHF.

This rearrangement joins TRBV27 to TRBJ2-6; possibly TRBD1 or TRBD2 for D (6 bases each). V gave up 5 bases and J gave up 0 bases, with 20 bases separating them. Germline CDR1 and CDR2: MNHEY and SMNVEV (reference sequence). CDR3 length equals 19 residues. The CDR3 is CASSAAAGQIFSGANVLTF. The CDR3 DNA is TGTGCCAGCAGTGCGGCTGCGGGACAAATATTCTCTGGGGCCAACGTCCTGACTTTC.

The V call is TRBV6-1, the J call TRBJ1-1; D is possibly TRBD1 (6 bases). Germline CDR1 and CDR2: MNHNS and SASEGT. CDR3 length: 16 residues. The germline V and J ends were trimmed by 1 base and 5 bases, with 17 bases remaining between them. CDR3 nucleotides: TGTGCCAGCAGTGAAGGCCTTAGGGGGGGTCGGACTGAAGCTTTCTTT. Protein product: CASSEGLRGGRTEAFF.

The V call is TRBV28, the J call TRBJ2-7, with D possibly being TRBD1 (6 bases). The CDR3 contains 11 residues. CDR1 is MDHEN, CDR2 SYDVKM, per germline. Trimming stripped 8 bases from V and 12 bases from J, with 17 bases between. The CDR3 DNA follows: TGTGCCAGCGGTTCAGGGGCTCGGGGGTACTTC. Translating it yields CASGSGARGYF.

There are many counts of this clonotype. The chain has TRBV6-5 and TRBJ2-7; either TRBD1 or TRBD2 may fit D (5 bases each). Germline CDR1 MNHEY, CDR2 SVGAGI. Trimming removed 6 bases at V and 0 bases at J, with 15 bases between. This CDR3 region has 15 residues. CDR3 DNA sequence: TGTGCCAGCAGCCCCCGGGACGCAAGCTCCTACGAGCAGTACTTC. Protein sequence: CASSPRDASSYEQYF.